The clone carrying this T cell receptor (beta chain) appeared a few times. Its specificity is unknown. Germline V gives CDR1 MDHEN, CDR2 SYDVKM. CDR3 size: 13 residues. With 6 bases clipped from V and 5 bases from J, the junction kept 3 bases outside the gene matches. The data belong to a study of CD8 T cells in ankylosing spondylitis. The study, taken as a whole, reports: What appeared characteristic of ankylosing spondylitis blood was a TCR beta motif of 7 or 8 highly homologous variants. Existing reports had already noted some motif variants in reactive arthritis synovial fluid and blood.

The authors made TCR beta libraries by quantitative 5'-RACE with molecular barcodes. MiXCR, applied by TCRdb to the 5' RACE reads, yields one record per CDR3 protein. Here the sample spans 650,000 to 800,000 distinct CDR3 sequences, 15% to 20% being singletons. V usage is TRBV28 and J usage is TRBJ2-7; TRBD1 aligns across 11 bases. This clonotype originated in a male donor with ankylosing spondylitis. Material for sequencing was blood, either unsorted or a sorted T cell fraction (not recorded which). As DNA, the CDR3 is TGTGCCAGCAGCCGGGGACAGGGGGACGAGCAGTACTTC. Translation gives CASSRGQGDEQYF. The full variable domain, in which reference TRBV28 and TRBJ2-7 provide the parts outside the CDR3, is DVKVTQSSRYLVKRTGEKVFLECVQDMDHENMFWYRQDPGLGLRLIYFSYDVKMKEKGDIPEGYSVSREKKERFSLILESASTNQTSMYLCASSRGQGDEQYFGPGTRLTVT.